Listed here are 32 T cell receptor beta chains from one sample, sequenced in a study of CD8 T cells in Susac syndrome. Random hexamers were used to reverse transcribe the RNA input (about 0.45 to 1 ug). TCRdb ran MiXCR on the immunoSEQ multiplex PCR reads and lists one entry per CDR3 protein. Here the sample spans 200,000 to 250,000 distinct CDR3 sequences, just under 95% being singletons. Sequenced input: CD4+ T cells from PBMCs. The receptors come from a human donor with multiple sclerosis.

The chain is built from TRBV5-4 and TRBJ2-1; 8 bases agree with TRBD1. This CDR3 region has 16 residues. V was clipped by 2 bases and J by 2 bases; unmatched bases: 6. Germline lookup yields CDR1 SGHNT and CDR2 YYREEE (reference sequence). The CDR3 nucleotides read TGTGCCAGCAGCTTAAAAACAGGGGGAGCCTACAATGAGCAGTTCTTC. It translates to CASSLKTGGAYNEQFF. The entire variable domain, with the rest obtained from reference TRBV5-4 and TRBJ2-1, is as follows: ETGVTQSPTHLIKTRGQQVTLRCSSQSGHNTVSWYQQALGQGPQFIFQYYREEENGRGNFPPRFSGLQFPNYSSELNVNALELDDSALYLCASSLKTGGAYNEQFFGPGTRLTVL.

The V gene is TRBV13, the J gene TRBJ2-4, with D possibly matching TRBD2 (6 bases). Germline V gene data show CDR1 as PRHDT and CDR2 as FYEKMQ (reference sequence). Trimming removed 6 bases from V and 2 bases from J, with 17 bases in between. CDR3 length: 16 amino acids. CDR3 protein: CASSFLWGEPKNIQYF. The DNA for the CDR3 is TGTGCCAGCAGTTTCCTTTGGGGGGAACCCAAAAACATTCAGTACTTC.

The V gene is TRBV7-9, the J gene TRBJ2-1; 13 bases are shared with TRBD2. The ends lost 2 bases at V and 4 bases at J; junction bases unmatched: 2. CDR1 and CDR2 from the germline V gene are SEHNR and FQNEAQ (reference sequence). This CDR3 is built from 16 residues. The CDR3 bases are TGTGCCAGCAGCTTAACTAGCGGGAGGGAATACAATGAGCAGTTCTTC. Protein sequence: CASSLTSGREYNEQFF. Looking up the rest from reference TRBV7-9 and TRBJ2-1 gives the full variable domain: DTGVSQNPRHKITKRGQNVTFRCDPISEHNRLYWYRQTLGQGPEFLTYFQNEAQLEKSRLLSDRFSAERPKGSFSTLEIQRTEQGDSAMYLCASSLTSGREYNEQFFGPGTRLTVL.

The rearrangement joins TRBV7-9 to TRBJ2-1; the D gene is possibly TRBD2 (6 bases). The CDR3 is made up of 18 amino acids. Germline CDR1 SEHNR, CDR2 FQNEAQ (reference sequence). Trimming removed 3 bases at V and 9 bases at J, with 27 bases between. The CDR3 reads CASSFNRGPRSLRGEQFF. DNA for the CDR3: TGTGCCAGCAGCTTTAATCGAGGGCCACGGTCCTTGCGGGGTGAGCAGTTCTTC.

The chain is built from TRBV6-1 and TRBJ1-3, with D maybe TRBD1 (6 bases). CDR1 is MNHNS, CDR2 SASEGT, per germline. Trimming shortened V by 1 base and J by 0 bases, and 16 bases separated the two germline ends. This CDR3 is 18 amino acids long. CDR3 sequence (DNA): TGTGCCAGCAGTGAAGTGAGGGGGAGTGGATTCTCTGGAAACACCATATATTTT. Protein sequence: CASSEVRGSGFSGNTIYF.

This sequence joins TRBV20-1 and TRBJ1-1; D gene ambiguous. The V gene lost 4 bases and the J gene lost 2 bases, with 5 bases spanning the gap. There are 11 residues in the CDR3. CDR1 and CDR2 from the germline V gene are DFQATT and SNEGSKA (reference sequence). CDR3 loop: CSAKINTEAFF. CDR3 DNA: TGCAGTGCTAAAATAAACACTGAAGCTTTCTTT.

This chain links TRBV9 with TRBJ1-1; D might be TRBD1 (5 bases). Per the germline V gene, CDR1 is SGDLS and CDR2 is YYNGEE. The CDR3 runs 14 residues. With 3 bases removed from V and 3 bases from J, the gap between germline ends came to 12 bases. The CDR3 coding sequence is TGTGCCAGCAGCGCCGATCAGGGAGACACTGAAGCTTTCTTT. Translating it yields CASSADQGDTEAFF.

V and J are TRBV19 and TRBJ2-7, with 9 bases aligning to TRBD1. The CDR3 totals 13 residues. CDR1 LNHDA and CDR2 SQIVND come from the germline V gene (reference sequence). After removal of 5 bases from V and 2 bases from J, the junction contained 1 base not matched to a gene. DNA for the CDR3: TGTGCCAGTAGTCGGACAGGGGCCTACGAGCAGTACTTC. Translated: CASSRTGAYEQYF.

The chain is built from TRBV30 and TRBJ2-2; 7 bases align to TRBD2. There are 14 residues in the CDR3. The junction had 4 bases not matched to a gene; V was cut back by 2 bases and J by 4 bases. CDR1 GTSNPN and CDR2 SVGIG come from the germline V gene (reference sequence). The CDR3: CAWSSWGGTGELFF. The CDR3 bases are TGTGCCTGGAGTTCTTGGGGGGGCACCGGGGAGCTGTTTTTT.

The V and J genes are TRBV30 and TRBJ2-7, with 10 bases lining up with TRBD2. Germline V gene data show CDR1 as GTSNPN and CDR2 as SVGIG (reference sequence). CDR3 length: 15 amino acids. The junction had 10 bases not matched to a gene; V was cut back by 2 bases and J by 6 bases. CDR3 bases: TGTGCCTGGAGTAGGGGGGCTAGCGGGAGTGGCGAGCAGTACGTC. As protein: CAWSRGASGSGEQYV.

This chain links TRBV7-9 with TRBJ2-1, with D hard to call. V was clipped by 5 bases and J by 5 bases, with 10 bases between them. CDR1 is SEHNR and CDR2 is FQNEAQ in the germline V gene (reference sequence). CDR3 length: 13 amino acids. The CDR3 sequence: CASSVSRDNEQFF. The CDR3 DNA is TGTGCCAGCAGCGTCTCTAGAGACAATGAGCAGTTCTTC.

The chain uses TRBV11-2 and TRBJ1-2; 8 nucleotides line up with TRBD1. Germline CDR1 SGHAT, CDR2 FQNNGV. The V gene end was trimmed by 3 bases and the J gene end by 8 bases; junction bases not matched to a gene: 8. The CDR3 has 14 amino acids. CDR3 residues: CASSLTGALYGYTF. Here the CDR3 DNA reads TGTGCCAGCAGCTTGACAGGGGCGTTGTACGGCTACACCTTC. Together with reference TRBV11-2 and TRBJ1-2, the CDR3 gives the full variable domain: EAGVAQSPRYKIIEKRQSVAFWCNPISGHATLYWYQQILGQGPKLLIQFQNNGVVDDSQLPKDRFSAERLKGVDSTLKIQPAKLEDSAVYLCASSLTGALYGYTFGSGTRLTVV.

The rearrangement uses TRBV2 and TRBJ1-5, with D possibly TRBD1 on 6 matching bases. CDR3 size: 14 residues. Between the trimmed V and J ends, which lost 7 bases and 7 bases, there was a span of 17 bases. CDR1 and CDR2 (germline): SNHLY, FYNNEI. CDR3 coding DNA: TGTGCCAGCACTATGGACAGTCTCGGCCAGCCCCAGCATTTT. This codes for CASTMDSLGQPQHF. Together with reference TRBV2 and TRBJ1-5, the CDR3 gives the full variable domain: EPEVTQTPSHQVTQMGQEVILRCVPISNHLYFYWYRQILGQKVEFLVSFYNNEISEKSEIFDDQFSVERPDGSNFTLKIRSTKLEDSAMYFCASTMDSLGQPQHFGDGTRLSIL.

The rearrangement uses TRBV5-4 and TRBJ2-5; D remains unclear. Germline V lookup: CDR1 SGHNT, CDR2 YYREEE (reference sequence). The CDR3 runs 14 residues. V dropped 0 bases and J dropped 2 bases, with 8 bases sitting between them. CDR3 amino acids: CASSLGAAQETQYF. The CDR3 DNA reads TGTGCCAGCAGCTTGGGTGCGGCTCAAGAGACCCAGTACTTC. Full variable domain (missing parts from reference TRBV5-4 and TRBJ2-5): ETGVTQSPTHLIKTRGQQVTLRCSSQSGHNTVSWYQQALGQGPQFIFQYYREEENGRGNFPPRFSGLQFPNYSSELNVNALELDDSALYLCASSLGAAQETQYFGPGTRLLVL.

Note on this clonotype: One end of the junction is discordant with germline, which a read error may explain. The rearrangement joins TRBV5-1 to TRBJ2-2; D is possibly TRBD2 (5 bases). The CDR3 covers 12 residues. CDR1 is SGHRS and CDR2 is YFSETQ in the germline V gene. The CDR3: CASSQNTGELLF. The CDR3 DNA is TGCGCCAGCAGCCAAAACACCGGGGAGCTGCTTTTT.

The chain's CDR3 is CASKGGSGYTF. In DNA, the CDR3 is TGTGCCAGTAAGGGGGGTAGTGGCTACACCTTC. J is TRBJ1-2 and V is TRBV9; tentatively, D is TRBD1 (6 bases). V shed 8 bases and J shed 7 bases, with 12 bases lying between them. This CDR3 spans 11 amino acids. The germline CDR1 and CDR2 sequences are SGDLS and YYNGEE.

J is TRBJ1-4 and V is TRBV7-9; D remains unclear. CDR1 SEHNR and CDR2 FQNEAQ come from the germline V gene (reference sequence). There are 14 residues in the CDR3. Deletions cut 5 bases from V and 7 bases from J, with 14 bases between. CDR3 coding DNA: TGTGCCAGCAGCCCCCCCACGGTTTCTGAAAAACTGTTTTTT. As protein: CASSPPTVSEKLFF. The full variable domain, in which reference TRBV7-9 and TRBJ1-4 provide the parts outside the CDR3, is DTGVSQNPRHKITKRGQNVTFRCDPISEHNRLYWYRQTLGQGPEFLTYFQNEAQLEKSRLLSDRFSAERPKGSFSTLEIQRTEQGDSAMYLCASSPPTVSEKLFFGSGTQLSVL.

The gene calls are TRBV4-2 and TRBJ2-5; 8 nucleotides agree with TRBD2. The CDR3 consists of 17 residues. The junction had 13 bases not matched to a gene; V was cut back by 3 bases and J by 4 bases. Germline assignment: CDR1 LGHNA and CDR2 YNFKEQ. CDR3 in amino acids: CASSHPGLAGVGETQYF. As DNA, the CDR3 is TGTGCCAGCAGCCACCCGGGGCTAGCGGGCGTCGGAGAGACCCAGTACTTC.

The V call is TRBV9, the J call TRBJ1-3, with D perhaps matching TRBD1 (5 bases). The germline V and J ends were trimmed by 0 bases and 0 bases, with 13 bases remaining between them. CDR3 length: 17 amino acids. Germline V gives CDR1 SGDLS, CDR2 YYNGEE. CDR3 region: CASSVAGGSPSGNTIYF. The CDR3, as DNA: TGTGCCAGCAGCGTAGCCGGGGGATCACCCTCTGGAAACACCATATATTTT. The whole variable domain, remainder taken from reference TRBV9 and TRBJ1-3, is DSGVTQTPKHLITATGQRVTLRCSPRSGDLSVYWYQQSLDQGLQFLIQYYNGEERAKGNILERFSAQQFPDLHSELNLSSLELGDSALYFCASSVAGGSPSGNTIYFGEGSWLTVV.

V is TRBV14 and J is TRBJ1-4; D might be TRBD1 (5 bases). V was shortened by 1 base and J by 2 bases, with 11 bases between the two germline ends. This CDR3 spans 16 amino acids. The germline CDR1 and CDR2 sequences are SGHDN and FVKESK. DNA of the CDR3: TGTGCCAGCAGCCAAGCCGGGGCGCTTACTAATGAAAAACTGTTTTTT. Translated, it gives CASSQAGALTNEKLFF.

The genes are TRBV4-2 and TRBJ2-5, with 14 nucleotides matching TRBD2. Germline V lookup: CDR1 LGHNA, CDR2 YNFKEQ. The V gene end was trimmed by 0 bases and the J gene end by 4 bases; junction bases not matched to a gene: 4. The CDR3 has 17 amino acids. CDR3 region: CASSQDGLAGGAETQYF. As DNA, the CDR3 is TGTGCCAGCAGCCAAGATGGACTAGCGGGAGGCGCAGAGACCCAGTACTTC.

The J gene is TRBJ2-5, the V gene TRBV7-9; 8 bases fit TRBD2. CDR1 is SEHNR, CDR2 FQNEAQ, per germline (reference sequence). V was pared by 7 bases and J by 5 bases, with 9 bases of the junction left unmatched. The CDR3 sequence is 14 residues long. CDR3 DNA sequence: TGTGCCAGCACCACCGGGGGGGCTCAGGAGACCCAGTACTTC. Protein product: CASTTGGAQETQYF.

This chain's CDR3 is CASSTGRAGELFF. DNA of the CDR3: TGCGCCAGCAGCACGGGACGGGCCGGGGAGCTGTTTTTT. The chain couples TRBV5-1 to TRBJ2-2; either TRBD1 or TRBD2 may supply D (5 bases each). Trimming shortened V by 4 bases and J by 6 bases, and 10 bases separated the two germline ends. The germline CDR1 and CDR2 sequences are SGHRS and YFSETQ. The CDR3 loop spans 13 amino acids.

The chain couples TRBV5-1 to TRBJ1-1; 8 bases align to TRBD1. The CDR3 has 13 amino acids. After removal of 7 bases from V and 1 base from J, the junction contained 3 bases not matched to a gene. Germline CDR1 and CDR2: SGHRS and YFSETQ. CDR3 sequence reads: CASGQGGNTEAFF. CDR3 in DNA: TGCGCCAGCGGACAGGGTGGGAACACTGAAGCTTTCTTT.

A note on this clonotype: The junction differs from germline at one of its ends, possibly a read error. The V call is TRBV7-2, the J call TRBJ2-2; 7 bases line up with TRBD2. Germline V CDR1 and CDR2: SGHTA, FQGNSA. The CDR3 extends over 14 amino acids. The CDR3 region has the DNA TGTGCCAGCAGCTTCACTAGCGTCACCCGGGAGCTGTTTTTT. Protein sequence: CASSFTSVTRELFF.

This clonotype was detected once. This sequence joins TRBV19 and TRBJ1-1, with 10 bases fitting TRBD1. Trimming removed 8 bases from V and 7 bases from J; junction bases left unmatched: 7. This CDR3 has 13 amino acids. Germline-derived CDR1 and CDR2 are LNHDA and SQIVND (reference sequence). The DNA for the CDR3 is TGTGCCAGTCACGACAGGGGGCGTGATGAAGCTTTCTTT. Translated: CASHDRGRDEAFF.

This CDR3 reads CASSLRREYEQYV. In DNA, the CDR3 is TGTGCCAGCTCCCTGCGACGGGAGTACGAGCAGTACGTC. The chain carries TRBV18 and TRBJ2-7; D may be TRBD2 (6 bases). This CDR3 has 13 residues. From germline, CDR1 is KGHSH and CDR2 LQKENI. Trimming took off 6 bases at V and 4 bases at J, with 13 bases between the two ends.

The V and J genes are TRBV5-6 and TRBJ1-1, with D possibly TRBD1 on 6 matching bases. Germline CDR1 SGHDT, CDR2 YYEEEE. Trimming stripped 7 bases from V and 6 bases from J, with 19 bases between. The CDR3 consists of 14 residues. This CDR3 is CASGLRARGPEAFF. DNA for the CDR3: TGTGCCAGCGGCCTCCGGGCCAGGGGCCCTGAAGCTTTCTTT.

This clonotype was detected only once. The chain uses TRBV20-1 and TRBJ2-3; D is uncertain. The CDR3 has 13 amino acids. V was clipped by 4 bases and J by 1 base, with 9 bases between them. CDR1 DFQATT and CDR2 SNEGSKA come from the germline V gene (reference sequence). Here the CDR3 reads CSAKLPGTDTQYF. The CDR3 region has the DNA TGCAGTGCTAAACTGCCCGGCACAGATACGCAGTATTTT.

The chain uses TRBV24-1 and TRBJ1-1; D ambiguous. Trimming cost V 1 base and J 6 bases, with 8 bases left between them. Germline V CDR1 and CDR2: KGHDR, SFDVKD. This CDR3 contains 13 residues. CDR3 nucleotides: TGTGCCACCAGTGATTTTGGGAAACCTGAAGCTTTCTTT. This codes for CATSDFGKPEAFF.

This chain links TRBV5-1 with TRBJ2-7; possible D gene TRBD2, 6 bases. V was cut by 1 base and J by 6 bases, with 11 bases left in between. This CDR3 region has 13 residues. Germline values: CDR1 SGHRS, CDR2 YFSETQ. CDR3 bases: TGCGCCAGCAGCTTGTCACCGGAGGGCGAGCAGTACGTC. Protein product: CASSLSPEGEQYV.

The genes are TRBV20-1 and TRBJ2-3, with TRBD2 matching 8 bases. Germline values: CDR1 DFQATT, CDR2 SNEGSKA (reference sequence). This CDR3 is built from 16 residues. The trim removed 3 bases at V and 3 bases at J, leaving 11 bases unmatched. DNA for the CDR3: TGCAGTGCTAGGGGGCTAGCGGGTATGAGTACAGATACGCAGTATTTT. Translating gives CSARGLAGMSTDTQYF.